This T cell receptor (beta chain) was obtained from a study of graft-versus-host responses after intestinal transplantation. Study as a whole: Grafts that recipients had were multivisceral, liver-intestinal, or isolated intestinal transplants. Recipients across the board were started on anti-thymocyte globulin induction, then kept on tacrolimus and steroids for about 3 years.

The repertoire was sequenced with immunoSEQ multiplex PCR; TCRdb's copy has only in-frame clones and lacks some. The sample contains about 57,000 clones, around nine tenths of which appear only once. This clone was seen just once. This specimen was PBMCs, taken 26 days after transplant. The sequence derives from a human patient who received an intestinal transplant, so some T cells may come from the graft donor.

The CDR3 reads CASSMVGPPTGTEAFF. The CDR3 coding sequence is TGTGCCAGTAGTATGGTGGGCCCACCCACAGGGACTGAAGCTTTCTTT. The rearrangement joins TRBV19 to TRBJ1-1; a possible D gene is TRBD1 (6 bases). Germline lookup yields CDR1 LNHDA and CDR2 SQIVND (reference sequence). V was trimmed by 3 bases and J by 5 bases, leaving 19 bases between them. This CDR3 comprises 16 residues.